Below are 29 T cell receptor beta chains sequenced from a single sample in a study of PD-1 blockade in mismatch repair-deficient tumors. Sequenced by immunoSEQ multiplex PCR; TCRdb stores in-frame clones only, minus some. The sample gives 35,000 to 40,000 clones, more than 75% of which show up once; about 23% is in the top ten. This specimen consisted of peripheral blood, obtained 4 weeks after starting pembrolizumab. These receptors were collected from an adult with mismatch repair-deficient cancer.

The genes are TRBV19 and TRBJ2-3; D possibly corresponds to TRBD1 (5 bases). V was trimmed by 3 bases and J by 3 bases, leaving 7 bases between them. Germline V lookup: CDR1 LNHDA, CDR2 SQIVND (reference sequence). This CDR3 spans 13 amino acids. The chain's CDR3 is CASSIAGTDTQYF. The CDR3 region has the DNA TGTGCCAGTAGTATCGCAGGGACAGATACGCAGTATTTT.

This chain links TRBV7-3 with TRBJ2-7, with 8 bases aligning to TRBD2. The germline V gene has CDR1 SGHTA and CDR2 FQGTGA. Trimming removed 5 bases from V and 2 bases from J; junction bases left unmatched: 8. There are 15 residues in the CDR3. The CDR3 sequence: CASSLRGGEPYEQYF. CDR3 DNA: TGTGCCAGCAGCCTTCGGGGGGGCGAGCCCTACGAGCAGTACTTC.

The chain has TRBV30 and TRBJ1-4; D remains ambiguous. Per the germline V gene, CDR1 is GTSNPN and CDR2 is SVGIG (reference sequence). The V and J ends lost 1 base and 10 bases respectively, with 16 bases between them. CDR3 length: 14 amino acids. In nucleotides, the CDR3 is TGTGCCTGGAGTGAAAGATCCCCCCGAGGAAAACTGTTTTTT. It is translated as CAWSERSPRGKLFF.

V usage is TRBV5-1 and J usage is TRBJ1-2; D not resolved. From germline, CDR1 is SGHRS and CDR2 YFSETQ. The germline V and J ends were trimmed by 0 bases and 8 bases, with 20 bases remaining between them. The CDR3 has 16 residues. Written as DNA, the CDR3 is TGCGCCAGCAGCTTGGGGCGAACACAGAGGCCCGAAGGCTACACCTTC. Translating it yields CASSLGRTQRPEGYTF. The whole variable domain, filled in from reference TRBV5-1 and TRBJ1-2, reads KAGVTQTPRYLIKTRGQQVTLSCSPISGHRSVSWYQQTPGQGLQFLFEYFSETQRNKGNFPGRFSGRQFSNSRSEMNVSTLELGDSALYLCASSLGRTQRPEGYTFGSGTRLTVV.

This clone has just one count. The rearrangement uses TRBV4-2 and TRBJ2-7; weak D call: TRBD1 (6 bases). The V end lost 1 base, the J end lost 0 bases, and 13 bases lay between the germline ends. The CDR3 has 16 residues. Germline CDR1 LGHNA, CDR2 YNFKEQ. DNA for the CDR3: TGTGCCAGCAGCCAAGCGGCAGGGGACCCCTCCTACGAGCAGTACTTC. Its protein is CASSQAAGDPSYEQYF.

The chain employs TRBV5-1 and TRBJ2-1; 9 nucleotides agree with TRBD2. V shed 0 bases, J shed 9 bases, and the junction held 7 bases outside the gene matches. The V gene's germline CDR1 is SGHRS and CDR2 YFSETQ. The CDR3 sequence is 15 residues long. DNA for the CDR3: TGCGCCAGCAGCTTGGACCTAGCGGGATATTCTGAGCAGTTCTTC. It is translated as CASSLDLAGYSEQFF. Supplemented by reference TRBV5-1 and TRBJ2-1, the full variable domain reads KAGVTQTPRYLIKTRGQQVTLSCSPISGHRSVSWYQQTPGQGLQFLFEYFSETQRNKGNFPGRFSGRQFSNSRSEMNVSTLELGDSALYLCASSLDLAGYSEQFFGPGTRLTVL.

The rearrangement joins TRBV4-1 to TRBJ2-3; no clear D. V lost 0 bases and J lost 2, with 12 bases in between. The CDR3 spans 16 residues. Germline V gene data show CDR1 as MGHRA and CDR2 as YSYEKL. CDR3 sequence: CASSQDSNFDTDTQYF. In nucleotides, the CDR3 is TGCGCCAGCAGCCAAGATTCGAACTTCGACACAGATACGCAGTATTTT.

This clone was seen a handful of times. This sequence joins TRBV5-1 and TRBJ2-5, with TRBD2 matching over 9 bases. Germline V CDR1 and CDR2: SGHRS, YFSETQ. This CDR3 contains 16 residues. Losses at the gene ends were 3 bases for V and 4 bases for J; bases not matched to a gene: 10. The CDR3 loop is CASSWGVAGVGETQYF. CDR3 DNA sequence: TGCGCCAGCAGCTGGGGGGTAGCGGGAGTAGGAGAGACCCAGTACTTC.

This chain joins TRBV21-1 and TRBJ2-5; TRBD2, as called in the table, went unchecked against the DNA. TRBV21-1 is assigned pseudogene status. The length of the CDR3 is 19 residues. The CDR3 here is CASSKGYISTSGNQETQYF. The CDR3 DNA follows: TGTGCCAGCAGCAAAGGGTATATTTCAACTAGCGGGAACCAAGAGACCCAGTACTTC.

The chain couples TRBV6-6 to TRBJ2-1; 11 nucleotides align to TRBD2. V lost 6 bases and J lost 8; bases outside the gene matches: 6. This CDR3 contains 14 residues. Germline values: CDR1 MNHNY, CDR2 SVGAGI (reference sequence). CDR3 residues: CASRLAGVNDEQFF. DNA for the CDR3: TGTGCCAGCAGACTAGCGGGAGTTAACGATGAGCAGTTCTTC.

V is TRBV29-1 and J is TRBJ2-7; 9 bases are shared with TRBD2. Germline CDR1 SQVTM, CDR2 ANQGSEA. This CDR3 has 14 amino acids. V dropped 2 bases and J dropped 0; count of bases not matched to a gene: 2. CDR3 in amino acids: CSVEPSGDSYEQYF. The DNA of the CDR3 is TGCAGCGTTGAACCTAGCGGGGACTCCTACGAGCAGTACTTC.

CDR3 in amino acids: CASSIAPSSGVSYNEQFF. CDR3 in DNA: TGTGCCAGTAGTATAGCCCCTTCTAGCGGGGTCTCCTACAATGAGCAGTTCTTC. V and J are TRBV19 and TRBJ2-1; 9 bases match TRBD2. CDR1 is LNHDA, CDR2 SQIVND, per germline (reference sequence). Trimming took 1 base from V and 0 from J; bases not matched to a gene: 7. This CDR3 is built from 18 residues. Full variable domain (rest looked up from reference TRBV19 and TRBJ2-1): DGGITQSPKYLFRKEGQNVTLSCEQNLNHDAMYWYRQDPGQGLRLIYYSQIVNDFQKGDIAEGYSVSREKKESFPLTVTSAQKNPTAFYLCASSIAPSSGVSYNEQFFGPGTRLTVL.

This clone is a singleton in its sample. The chain has TRBV4-1 and TRBJ2-5, with TRBD2 matching over 11 bases. CDR3 length: 16 amino acids. J gave up 4 bases and V 4 bases, and 8 bases lay outside the gene matches. Germline V CDR1 and CDR2: MGHRA, YSYEKL. As DNA, the CDR3 is TGCGCCAGCAGCCGAATACTAGCGGGAGCCCCAGAGACCCAGTACTTC. This encodes CASSRILAGAPETQYF.

V is TRBV9 and J is TRBJ1-2; 8 bases are a match to TRBD1. J lost 4 bases, V lost 3 bases, and 5 bases had no gene match. Germline loops: CDR1 SGDLS, CDR2 YYNGEE. The CDR3 runs to 14 residues. The CDR3, as DNA: TGTGCCAGCAGCGGCGACAGGGGAGGCTATGGCTACACCTTC. Protein sequence: CASSGDRGGYGYTF.

CDR3 in amino acids: CASSLVFSNEQFF. CDR3 nucleotides: TGTGCCAGCAGCTTGGTTTTTTCCAATGAGCAGTTCTTC. This chain joins TRBV5-4 and TRBJ2-1; D not certain. Germline CDR1 is SGHNT and CDR2 is YYREEE (reference sequence). Trimming took off 0 bases at V and 6 bases at J, with 7 bases between the two ends. This CDR3 is 13 amino acids long.

This clone was counted a single time. The J gene is TRBJ2-3, the V gene TRBV10-1, with 9 bases fitting TRBD2. The V gene end was trimmed by 5 bases and the J gene end by 6 bases; junction bases not matched to a gene: 9. Per germline, CDR1 WNHNN and CDR2 SYGVQD (reference sequence). CDR3 length: 15 amino acids. In nucleotides, the CDR3 is TGCGCCAGCAGTTTGACTAGCGGCAGGAGGGATACGCAGTATTTT. Residues: CASSLTSGRRDTQYF.

The chain recombines TRBV7-9 with TRBJ2-2; the match to TRBD1 covers 9 bases. Per germline, CDR1 SEHNR and CDR2 FQNEAQ (reference sequence). The length of the CDR3 is 16 residues. Unmatched junction bases numbered 9, after V lost 6 bases and J lost 4 bases. DNA for the CDR3: TGTGCCAGCAGTTTCCGGGACAGGGTGCCCACCGGGGAGCTGTTTTTT. It translates to CASSFRDRVPTGELFF.

This clone was seen a handful of times. V and J are TRBV5-1 and TRBJ2-1, with TRBD2 matching over 7 bases. Germline V gene sequence: CDR1 SGHRS, CDR2 YFSETQ. Trimming cost V 2 bases and J 5 bases; bases outside gene matches: 7. The CDR3 runs to 15 residues. The CDR3 bases are TGCGCCAGCAGCTTAGGAGCGGGATTAAACAATGAGCAGTTCTTC. It encodes CASSLGAGLNNEQFF.

The rearrangement joins TRBV28 to TRBJ1-5; D ambiguous. The germline gives CDR1 MDHEN, CDR2 SYDVKM. The CDR3 has 15 amino acids. V shed 2 bases and J shed 1 base, with 9 bases lying between them. The CDR3 sequence is CASSLGLLSNQPQHF. The CDR3 bases are TGTGCCAGCAGTTTAGGCCTCTTGAGCAATCAGCCCCAGCATTTT.

The chain joins TRBV4-1 to TRBJ1-1; possibly TRBD1 for D (6 bases). This CDR3 region has 14 residues. V was pared by 8 bases and J by 1 base, with 14 bases between. Per germline, CDR1 MGHRA and CDR2 YSYEKL. CDR3 sequence: CASRQQGENTEAFF. CDR3 DNA sequence: TGCGCCAGCCGACAACAGGGTGAGAACACTGAAGCTTTCTTT.

The CDR3 sequence is CAWTSGRPPTDTQYF. CDR3 sequence (DNA): TGTGCCTGGACTAGCGGGAGGCCCCCCACAGATACGCAGTATTTT. V gene TRBV30 combines with J gene TRBJ2-3; 11 bases line up with TRBD2. The CDR3 totals 15 residues. Germline values: CDR1 GTSNPN, CDR2 SVGIG (reference sequence). V lost 4 bases and J lost 2; bases outside the gene matches: 5.

Written as DNA, the CDR3 is TGTGCCAGCAGCCGTAGACAGCAGAATGAAAAACTGTTTTTT. It encodes CASSRRQQNEKLFF. The V and J genes are TRBV7-9 and TRBJ1-4, with a weak D call TRBD1 (5 bases). Germline values: CDR1 SEHNR, CDR2 FQNEAQ (reference sequence). The CDR3 has 14 amino acids. With 5 bases removed from V and 5 bases from J, the gap between germline ends came to 12 bases.

The chain joins TRBV4-1 to TRBJ2-7, with D perhaps matching TRBD1 (6 bases). Germline CDR1 MGHRA, CDR2 YSYEKL. Trimming took off 4 bases at V and 0 bases at J, with 16 bases between the two ends. CDR3 length: 16 residues. CDR3 amino acids: CASSLKSTGGSYEQYF. The CDR3 coding sequence is TGCGCCAGCAGCCTTAAATCGACAGGCGGCTCCTACGAGCAGTACTTC.

The chain recombines TRBV2 with TRBJ2-5, with TRBD2 matching over 15 bases. The CDR3 consists of 17 residues. V lost 2 bases and J lost 8; bases outside the gene matches: 9. Germline V gives CDR1 SNHLY, CDR2 FYNNEI. As DNA, the CDR3 is TGTGCCAGCAGTGAAAGGACTAGCGGGAGGGGTCAAGGTACCCAGTACTTC. Translation gives CASSERTSGRGQGTQYF.

This rearrangement joins TRBV4-3 to TRBJ2-7; 7 bases fit TRBD1. After removal of 2 bases from V and 3 bases from J, the junction contained 4 bases not matched to a gene. Germline CDR1 is LGHNA and CDR2 is YSLEER. The CDR3 length is 14 residues. This CDR3 is CASSQNRGNYEQYF. The CDR3 nucleotides read TGCGCCAGCAGCCAAAACAGGGGTAACTACGAGCAGTACTTC.

The V gene is TRBV7-9, the J gene TRBJ2-3; 13 bases agree with TRBD2. The ends lost 5 bases at V and 0 bases at J; junction bases unmatched: 11. This CDR3 comprises 19 residues. CDR1 and CDR2 from the germline V gene are SEHNR and FQNEAQ (reference sequence). CDR3 nucleotide sequence: TGTGCCAGCAGCCCGGGACTAGCGGGACTTACCTCGAGCACAGATACGCAGTATTTT. It encodes CASSPGLAGLTSSTDTQYF.

This clone has just a few counts. V and J are TRBV5-5 and TRBJ1-5; 8 bases align to TRBD1. Germline lookup yields CDR1 SGHKS and CDR2 YYEKEE (reference sequence). The CDR3 loop spans 14 amino acids. The J segment lost 5 bases and the V segment lost 4 bases, leaving 5 bases of the junction unmatched. CDR3 sequence: CASSTGTGYQPQHF. The DNA of the CDR3 is TGTGCCAGCAGCACTGGGACAGGCTATCAGCCCCAGCATTTT. Full variable domain (rest looked up from reference TRBV5-5 and TRBJ1-5): DAGVTQSPTHLIKTRGQQVTLRCSPISGHKSVSWYQQVLGQGPQFIFQYYEKEERGRGNFPDRFSARQFPNYSSELNVNALLLGDSALYLCASSTGTGYQPQHFGDGTRLSIL.

V is TRBV19 and J is TRBJ1-5; no clear D gene. V lost 5 bases and J 0 bases, leaving 11 bases between the germline ends. The CDR3 length is 15 residues. In germline, CDR1 is LNHDA, CDR2 SQIVND (reference sequence). In DNA form, the CDR3 reads TGTGCCAGTAGTCCCCAAGGAAATAGCAATCAGCCCCAGCATTTT. It specifies CASSPQGNSNQPQHF. Using reference TRBV19 and TRBJ1-5 for the parts outside the CDR3, the full variable domain is DGGITQSPKYLFRKEGQNVTLSCEQNLNHDAMYWYRQDPGQGLRLIYYSQIVNDFQKGDIAEGYSVSREKKESFPLTVTSAQKNPTAFYLCASSPQGNSNQPQHFGDGTRLSIL.

This clone was recorded only once. The chain uses TRBV5-1 and TRBJ2-3; 10 bases are shared with TRBD2. CDR3 length: 15 amino acids. V dropped 4 bases and J dropped 4; count of bases not matched to a gene: 6. Germline V lookup: CDR1 SGHRS, CDR2 YFSETQ. In DNA, the CDR3 is TGCGCCAGCAGCGGCACTAGCGGGAACGCAGATACGCAGTATTTT. Its protein is CASSGTSGNADTQYF. Variable domain in full (rest from reference TRBV5-1 and TRBJ2-3): KAGVTQTPRYLIKTRGQQVTLSCSPISGHRSVSWYQQTPGQGLQFLFEYFSETQRNKGNFPGRFSGRQFSNSRSEMNVSTLELGDSALYLCASSGTSGNADTQYFGPGTRLTVL.